The clone carrying this T cell receptor beta chain has only one observation. Germline CDR1 reads GTSNPN; CDR2 reads SVGIG (reference sequence). The J segment lost 8 bases and the V segment lost 4 bases, leaving 10 bases of the junction unmatched. The CDR3 is 13 residues long. In the authors' methods: From reference gene primer amplification, estimates of nucleated cell counts were derived. Produced via immunoSEQ multiplex PCR; TCRdb's table is partial and in-frame only. The V and J calls and clone size are taken from that table; D and trimming were inferred from the DNA. The sample lists about 160,000 clones, around 82% occurring once. This sample stems from a study of blood T cell repertoires in COVID-19. Study overall: Donors in the United States, Italy and Spain gave samples during acute or convalescent COVID-19. Nucleic acid was either cDNA or gDNA, and it came from T cells, B-cell-depleted T cells, or PBMCs.

The chain has TRBV30 and TRBJ1-2; 7 nucleotides match TRBD1. Sequencing was carried out using peripheral blood. The source is a human donor with acute or convalescent COVID-19. The donor label of this sample is uncertain. The CDR3 loop is CAWNQGQAAGYTF. The CDR3 DNA sequence: TGTGCCTGGAACCAAGGACAGGCGGCGGGCTACACCTTC.